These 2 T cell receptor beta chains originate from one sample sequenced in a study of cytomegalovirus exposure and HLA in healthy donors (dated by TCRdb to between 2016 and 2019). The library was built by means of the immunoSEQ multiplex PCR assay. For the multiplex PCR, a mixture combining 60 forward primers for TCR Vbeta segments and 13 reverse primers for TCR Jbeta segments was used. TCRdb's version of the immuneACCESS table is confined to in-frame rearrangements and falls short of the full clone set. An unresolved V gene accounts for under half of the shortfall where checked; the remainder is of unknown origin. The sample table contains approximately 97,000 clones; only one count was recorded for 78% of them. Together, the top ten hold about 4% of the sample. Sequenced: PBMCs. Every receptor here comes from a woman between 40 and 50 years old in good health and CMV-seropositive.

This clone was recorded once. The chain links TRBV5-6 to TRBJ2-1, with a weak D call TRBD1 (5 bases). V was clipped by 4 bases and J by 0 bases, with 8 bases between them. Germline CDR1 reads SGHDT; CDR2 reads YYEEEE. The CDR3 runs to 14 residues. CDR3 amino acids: CASSRQSSYNEQFF. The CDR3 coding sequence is TGTGCCAGCAGCCGACAGAGCTCCTACAATGAGCAGTTCTTC.

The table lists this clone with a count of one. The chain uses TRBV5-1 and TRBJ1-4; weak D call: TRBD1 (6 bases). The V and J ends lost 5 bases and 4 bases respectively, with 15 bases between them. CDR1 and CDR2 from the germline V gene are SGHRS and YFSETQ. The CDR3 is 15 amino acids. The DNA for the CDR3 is TGCGCCAGCAGAAGAGAGGGGACAAATAATGAAAAACTGTTTTTT. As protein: CASRREGTNNEKLFF.